The sequence of this T cell receptor beta chain was determined in a study of shared clonotypes between healthy human individuals. Study-level results: The study's rarefaction showed incomplete sorted-subset sequencing despite large depth.

Assay execution took place at the deep level. Sequencing used immunoSEQ multiplex PCR; TCRdb keeps in-frame clones, though not all of them. The sample yields roughly 2.6 million clones, just over 90% seen once. Remarks on this clone: No antigen is known for it.

This CDR3 contains 17 residues. Germline values: CDR1 SGHTA, CDR2 FQGNSA. Trimming took 1 base from V and 2 from J, leaving 18 bases between them. The sequenced material came from naive CD4+ T cells sorted from blood. The sample's subset: CD45RA+ positively selected. The chain is built from TRBV7-2 and TRBJ2-7, with D perhaps matching TRBD2 (6 bases). The clonotype originates from a man between 18 and 29 years old in good health. In DNA form, the CDR3 reads TGTGCCAGCAGCTTAGGGGTGGGGGGAGGCCCTCCCTACGAGCAGTACTTC. As protein: CASSLGVGGGPPYEQYF.